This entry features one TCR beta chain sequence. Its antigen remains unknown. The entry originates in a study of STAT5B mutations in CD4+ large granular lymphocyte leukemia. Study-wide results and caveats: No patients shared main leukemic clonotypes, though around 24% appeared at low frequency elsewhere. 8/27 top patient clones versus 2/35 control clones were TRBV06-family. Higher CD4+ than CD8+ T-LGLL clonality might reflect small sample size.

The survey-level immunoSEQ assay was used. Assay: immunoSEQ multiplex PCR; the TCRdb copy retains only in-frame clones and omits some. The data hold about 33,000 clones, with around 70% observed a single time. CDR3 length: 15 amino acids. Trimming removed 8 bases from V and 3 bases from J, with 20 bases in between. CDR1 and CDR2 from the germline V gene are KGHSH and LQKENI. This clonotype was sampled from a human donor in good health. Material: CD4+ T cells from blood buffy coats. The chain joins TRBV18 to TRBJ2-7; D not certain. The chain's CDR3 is CASPERHLRYYEQYF. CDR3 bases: TGTGCCAGCCCAGAAAGACACCTTAGGTACTACGAGCAGTACTTC.